A single sample gave rise to the 27 T cell receptor beta chains below, sequenced in a study of T cell repertoires in cytomegalovirus infection. TCRdb independently ran MiXCR on the reads; one entry per CDR3 protein. The table has some 300,000 distinct CDR3 sequences, about a sixth seen once. The sample comprised PBMCs. The receptors stem from a human donor in good health (CMV status not recorded). Some clones in this sample may be carry-over from other donors' samples.

This clonotype was seen more than once but under ten times. The chain links TRBV25-1 to TRBJ1-1; 10 nucleotides align to TRBD1. Germline V gene sequence: CDR1 MGHDK, CDR2 SYGVNS. CDR3 length: 15 amino acids. The V and J ends lost 5 bases and 5 bases, in that order; junction bases with no gene match: 8. The CDR3 loop reads CASSPRTGGKTEAFF. CDR3 bases: TGTGCCAGCAGTCCGAGGACAGGGGGAAAAACTGAAGCTTTCTTT.

A few counts support this clonotype. The rearrangement links TRBV10-3 to TRBJ2-3, with D maybe TRBD2 (6 bases). Trimming cost V 11 bases and J 2 bases, with 23 bases left between them. This CDR3 comprises 16 residues. Germline V gene sequence: CDR1 ENHRY, CDR2 SYGVKD. CDR3 DNA: TGTGCCGCGACTCCTCAAGGGGTAGCGGTCACAGATACGCAGTATTTT. It is translated as CAATPQGVAVTDTQYF.

This clonotype occurred once. The chain links TRBV6-6 to TRBJ1-4; 11 bases map to TRBD1. This CDR3 region has 15 residues. Per the germline V gene, CDR1 is MNHNY and CDR2 is SVGAGI (reference sequence). Trimming at V came to 7 bases and at J to 7 bases, leaving 8 bases not matched to a gene. For the CDR3, the DNA is TGTGCCAGCACTGGGGGGGGGACAGGGGGTGAAAAACTGTTTTTT. It encodes CASTGGGTGGEKLFF.

This chain links TRBV2 with TRBJ1-5; 8 bases line up with TRBD1. CDR3 length: 16 amino acids. V shed 6 bases, J shed 3 bases, and the junction held 10 bases outside the gene matches. Germline loops: CDR1 SNHLY, CDR2 FYNNEI. The CDR3 here is CASRYSWTGYNQPQHF. The CDR3 nucleotides read TGTGCCAGCAGGTACAGCTGGACAGGGTACAATCAGCCCCAGCATTTT.

This clonotype was counted at least ten times. V is TRBV7-2 and J is TRBJ1-1, with a possible D match to TRBD1 (6 bases). The CDR3 loop spans 12 amino acids. Trimming pared 6 bases from V and 1 base from J, leaving 6 bases between. Germline V lookup: CDR1 SGHTA, CDR2 FQGNSA. CDR3 sequence: CASRTGNTEAFF. Written as DNA, the CDR3 is TGTGCCAGCAGGACAGGGAACACTGAAGCTTTCTTT. Filled out from reference TRBV7-2 and TRBJ1-1, the complete variable domain reads GAGVSQSPSNKVTEKGKDVELRCDPISGHTALYWYRQSLGQGLEFLIYFQGNSAPDKSGLPSDRFSAERTGGSVSTLTIQRTQQEDSAVYLCASRTGNTEAFFGQGTRLTVV.

For this clonotype: Lacking the conserved final phenylalanine or tryptophan, this CDR3 likely reflects a read error. It is unclear where the CDR3 begins or ends on the DNA, so no DNA is shown, and the CDR3 is as TCRdb lists it. The V and J genes are TRBV9 and TRBJ2-3; TRBD2, as called in the table, went unchecked against the DNA. Germline values: CDR1 SGDLS, CDR2 YYNGEE. The CDR3 is 16 residues long, ends included. Here the CDR3 reads CSSSVGLAGGPDTQDC.

This clonotype appeared once. The CDR3 DNA follows: TGTGCCAGCCGAGAACAGGGCACCGGCTCCTATGGCTACACCTTC. Protein sequence: CASREQGTGSYGYTF. This chain joins TRBV12-3 or TRBV12-4 and TRBJ1-2, with a possible D match to TRBD1 (6 bases). Trimming removed 8 bases at V and 4 bases at J, with 20 bases between. The CDR3 totals 15 residues.

This clonotype showed up just once. At one end the junction does not follow the germline gene, possibly because of a read error. The rearrangement joins TRBV5-3 to TRBJ2-3, with D perhaps matching TRBD2 (5 bases). TRBV5-3 is treated as an ORF (open reading frame) with a function not yet certain. The CDR3 contains 13 residues. The CDR3 DNA sequence: TGTGCCAGCAGCTTGAAGGAGGAAGATACGCAGTATTTT. Protein: CASSLKEEDTQYF.

The chain joins TRBV15 to TRBJ1-2, with D perhaps matching TRBD1 (5 bases). Germline loops: CDR1 LNHNV, CDR2 YYDKDF (reference sequence). CDR3 size: 14 residues. Trimming removed 0 bases at V and 8 bases at J, with 13 bases between. The CDR3 DNA reads as TGTGCCACCAGCAGAGATGGGACCGACGGGGGCTACACCTTC. It codes for CATSRDGTDGGYTF.

The rearrangement uses TRBV10-3 and TRBJ2-1, with D possibly TRBD2 on 5 matching bases. This CDR3 is built from 15 residues. CDR1 ENHRY and CDR2 SYGVKD come from the germline V gene. V was cut by 3 bases and J by 2 bases, with 11 bases left in between. CDR3 DNA sequence: TGTGCCATCAGTGAAATGGCCGGGGCCTACAATGAGCAGTTCTTC. This translates into CAISEMAGAYNEQFF.

This clonotype came up many times. The chain has TRBV28 and TRBJ1-1; TRBD1 matches at 7 bases. Germline CDR1 and CDR2: MDHEN and SYDVKM. V shed 1 base, J shed 10 bases, and the junction held 18 bases outside the gene matches. This CDR3 has 17 amino acids. The CDR3 loop is CASSLYASLGQGVGAFF. CDR3 nucleotides: TGTGCCAGCAGTTTATATGCATCTTTGGGTCAGGGGGTGGGAGCTTTCTTT.

This clonotype was observed a handful of times. This rearrangement joins TRBV5-1 to TRBJ2-5, with D tentatively TRBD2 (6 bases). The ends were cut back, 5 bases at V and 5 bases at J, with 16 bases in the middle. The CDR3 length is 14 residues. Germline CDR1 is SGHRS and CDR2 is YFSETQ. The CDR3 loop is CASRPGDYLETQYF. The CDR3 coding sequence is TGCGCCAGCAGACCGGGGGATTATCTGGAGACCCAGTACTTC.

This sequence joins TRBV4-3 and TRBJ2-1; 8 nucleotides match TRBD1. CDR1 and CDR2 (germline): LGHNA, YSLEER. CDR3 length: 12 amino acids. Trimming cost V 4 bases and J 10 bases; bases outside gene matches: 3. The CDR3 region has the DNA TGCGCCAGCAGCCCTTCAGGGGGCGAGCAGTTCTTC. Translation gives CASSPSGGEQFF.

As concerns this clonotype: A single base separates this from a much larger clone, so it may be a read error. The chain carries TRBV7-9 and TRBJ2-2; no clear D gene. CDR3 length: 12 amino acids. Germline V gene data show CDR1 as SEHNR and CDR2 as FQNEAQ (reference sequence). CDR3: CASSPLTRELFF. CDR3 nucleotide sequence: TGTGCCAGCAGCCCGCTCACCAGGGAGCTGTTTTTT.

This clonotype was found many times. V gene TRBV20-1 combines with J gene TRBJ1-5; D is possibly TRBD1 (5 bases). The germline V and J ends were trimmed by 3 bases and 2 bases, with 11 bases remaining between them. The CDR3 spans 14 residues. Germline values: CDR1 DFQATT, CDR2 SNEGSKA (reference sequence). This CDR3 reads CSARDMGGNQPQHF. CDR3 nucleotides: TGCAGTGCTAGGGACATGGGGGGCAATCAGCCCCAGCATTTT.

This clonotype was detected only once. This chain links TRBV25-1 with TRBJ1-2; maybe TRBD1 (6 bases). Germline V gives CDR1 MGHDK, CDR2 SYGVNS. V lost 2 bases to trimming and J lost 8 bases, with 15 bases between them. CDR3 length: 14 amino acids. DNA for the CDR3: TGTGCCAGCAGTGAAGGGGGGCCCGCCGCAGGCTACACCTTC. Protein sequence: CASSEGGPAAGYTF.

This clonotype showed up many times. CDR3 region: CASSDLGLSSYEQYF. For the CDR3, the DNA is TGTGCCAGCAGTGATTTGGGACTTTCCTCCTACGAGCAGTACTTC. The chain has TRBV6-1 and TRBJ2-7; a possible D gene is TRBD2 (6 bases). The V end lost 3 bases, the J end lost 0 bases, and 12 bases lay between the germline ends. Germline CDR1 is MNHNS and CDR2 is SASEGT. The length of the CDR3 is 15 residues.

The chain is built from TRBV5-6 and TRBJ2-7; D remains unclear. CDR1 SGHDT and CDR2 YYEEEE come from the germline V gene. The V end lost 1 base, the J end lost 1 base, and 15 bases lay between the germline ends. This CDR3 contains 16 residues. CDR3 DNA: TGTGCCAGCAGCTTGTTTGGGGTCGCAAAGTCCTACGAGCAGTACTTC. It codes for CASSLFGVAKSYEQYF.

This chain uses TRBV28 with TRBJ1-5, with TRBD1 as a possible D gene (6 bases). The CDR3 is 14 amino acids. Germline CDR1 MDHEN, CDR2 SYDVKM. V lost 8 bases to trimming and J lost 1 base, with 12 bases between them. The CDR3, as DNA: TGTGCCAGCCAACCCGGGGGCAGCAATCAGCCCCAGCATTTT. It specifies CASQPGGSNQPQHF.

A few counts support this clonotype. This chain connects TRBV6-1 to TRBJ2-2; D call uncertain. In germline, CDR1 is MNHNS, CDR2 SASEGT. The CDR3 is 13 residues long. V shed 7 bases and J shed 2 bases, with 8 bases lying between them. CDR3 sequence: CASTGQNTGELFF. In DNA form, the CDR3 reads TGTGCCAGCACGGGTCAAAACACCGGGGAGCTGTTTTTT.

This clonotype came up a few times. The chain combines TRBV5-5 with TRBJ2-1; D is unresolved. This CDR3 comprises 14 residues. V dropped 4 bases and J dropped 10 bases, with 18 bases sitting between them. Looked up from germline, CDR1 is SGHKS and CDR2 is YYEKEE (reference sequence). The DNA for the CDR3 is TGTGCCAGCAGCCGCGTTTGGCCAGGAGTAGAGCAGTTCTTC. This encodes CASSRVWPGVEQFF.

This clonotype was counted ten times or more. The chain recombines TRBV28 with TRBJ2-6; D gene unclear. The CDR3 length is 15 residues. Germline V gene sequence: CDR1 MDHEN, CDR2 SYDVKM. The V end was cut by 7 bases, the J end by 0 bases, with 10 bases between. The CDR3 nucleotides read TGTGCCAGCATGGACGGGTACTCTGGGGCCAACGTCCTGACTTTC. It specifies CASMDGYSGANVLTF.

V usage is TRBV4-1 and J usage is TRBJ1-5, with a possible D match to TRBD1 (6 bases). The V and J ends lost 4 bases and 3 bases respectively, with 16 bases between them. Germline V gives CDR1 MGHRA, CDR2 YSYEKL. The CDR3 spans 16 residues. As DNA, the CDR3 is TGCGCCAGCAGCCCTTTGGGGGGCAGAAACAATCAGCCCCAGCATTTT. Translation gives CASSPLGGRNNQPQHF.

The chain is built from TRBV28 and TRBJ1-5; TRBD1 aligns across 7 bases. The V segment lost 5 bases and the J segment 3 bases; nucleotides outside the gene matches: 10. The CDR3 spans 16 residues. Germline V lookup: CDR1 MDHEN, CDR2 SYDVKM. CDR3 amino acids: CASSLPGTDLNQPQHF. In DNA form, the CDR3 reads TGTGCCAGCAGTCTACCCGGGACAGATCTCAATCAGCCCCAGCATTTT.

The table lists this clonotype with a few counts. The J gene is TRBJ2-5, the V gene TRBV20-1; no firm D call. Germline values: CDR1 DFQATT, CDR2 SNEGSKA (reference sequence). The CDR3 contains 13 residues. V shed 3 bases and J shed 5 bases, with 13 bases lying between them. CDR3 in DNA: TGCAGTGCTAGGAAACACCACGGGGAGACCCAGTACTTC. Its protein product is CSARKHHGETQYF.

This clonotype was seen repeatedly, ten times or more. The chain is built from TRBV7-2 and TRBJ1-5, with D possibly being TRBD1 (6 bases). Germline-derived CDR1 and CDR2 are SGHTA and FQGNSA. Deletions cut 1 base from V and 2 bases from J, with 15 bases between. The CDR3 spans 17 residues. Here the CDR3 reads CASSLVGGRAGNQPQHF. The CDR3 DNA reads TGTGCCAGCAGCTTAGTGGGGGGGCGCGCGGGCAATCAGCCCCAGCATTTT. Together with reference TRBV7-2 and TRBJ1-5, the CDR3 gives the full variable domain: GAGVSQSPSNKVTEKGKDVELRCDPISGHTALYWYRQSLGQGLEFLIYFQGNSAPDKSGLPSDRFSAERTGGSVSTLTIQRTQQEDSAVYLCASSLVGGRAGNQPQHFGDGTRLSIL.

The rearrangement links TRBV12-3 or TRBV12-4 to TRBJ2-5, with 12 bases lining up with TRBD2. CDR3 size: 15 residues. Germline trimming cut 6 bases from V and 2 bases from J; bases unmatched to any gene: 4. The CDR3 protein is CASRRLAGVQETQYF. DNA for the CDR3: TGTGCCAGCAGGAGACTAGCGGGGGTTCAAGAGACCCAGTACTTC.